These T cell receptor beta chains were read from a single sample in a study of OX40 agonist ivuxolimab in advanced cancers. TCRdb's table, derived via immunoSEQ multiplex PCR, lists solely in-frame clones and lacks some. The table records 70,000 or so clones, over 60% of them present only once. The specimen was CD4+ or CD8+ T cells sorted from blood, collected in a trial of the OX40 agonist ivuxolimab. The receptors were sampled from an adult with an advanced solid tumor such as melanoma, head and neck, liver or kidney cancer. The CDR3 runs from the conserved cysteine through the conserved F or W. Each record gives: clone size, V gene, J gene, CDR3 protein. Clone size appears in some rows only: once, few, many, or a class for an expanded clone.

>-|TRBV6-6|TRBJ1-2
CASSAYRETYGYTF
>-|TRBV30|TRBJ1-2
CAHEEVRYGYTF
>-|TRBV28|TRBJ1-1
CASSPPGHRVEAFF
>few|TRBV19|TRBJ2-6
CASSDLSGANVLTF
>-|TRBV27|TRBJ2-1
CASSSRLSGNEQFF
>-|TRBV6-1|TRBJ2-7
CASRTIGVKDEQYF
>-|TRBV5-4|TRBJ1-3
CASSLGGVGGAGNTIYF
>-|TRBV28|TRBJ2-5
CASSLGGSGAQETQYF
>-|TRBV19|TRBJ2-7
CASTASSGRPYEQYF
>-|TRBV27|TRBJ2-1
CASSLYPPASGRSNEQFF
>-|TRBV5-1|TRBJ2-3
CASSATGRKDTQYF
>-|TRBV5-4|TRBJ2-7
CASSLGGLNQYF
>-|TRBV5-1|TRBJ2-5
CASSLWTGRIQETQYF
>-|TRBV15|TRBJ1-6
CATSKDRGYSPLHF
>-|TRBV10-1|TRBJ2-1
CASSATSGGSEQFF
>-|TRBV6-5|TRBJ2-7
CASSRGQGSYEQYF
>-|TRBV13|TRBJ2-5
CASSLGGKWARETQYF
>-|TRBV5-1|TRBJ2-3
CASSLELAFTDTQYF
>-|TRBV4-2|TRBJ2-7
CASSQALSGGAPYEQYF
>few|TRBV19|TRBJ1-2
CASKATNYGYTF
>few|TRBV28|TRBJ1-2
CASSSSGRQGDYGYTF
>-|TRBV11-3|TRBJ2-1
CASSLSGGANEQFF
>-|TRBV18|TRBJ2-3
CASSPYTSGSASTDTQYF
>-|TRBV7-2|TRBJ2-5
CASSLALGAGLYF
>-|TRBV11-2|TRBJ1-3
CASSLSNREGNTIYF
>-|TRBV7-9|TRBJ2-3
CASSLVTSRESDTQYF
>-|TRBV10-2|TRBJ1-5
CATANRARGNQPQHF
>-|TRBV7-2|TRBJ2-1
CASSFRTSGSGEQFF
>-|TRBV6-5|-
CASSSRTGYEQYF
>-|TRBV6-1|TRBJ2-6
CASNRAGANVLTF
>-|TRBV27|TRBJ1-5
CASRAGGVRNQPQHF